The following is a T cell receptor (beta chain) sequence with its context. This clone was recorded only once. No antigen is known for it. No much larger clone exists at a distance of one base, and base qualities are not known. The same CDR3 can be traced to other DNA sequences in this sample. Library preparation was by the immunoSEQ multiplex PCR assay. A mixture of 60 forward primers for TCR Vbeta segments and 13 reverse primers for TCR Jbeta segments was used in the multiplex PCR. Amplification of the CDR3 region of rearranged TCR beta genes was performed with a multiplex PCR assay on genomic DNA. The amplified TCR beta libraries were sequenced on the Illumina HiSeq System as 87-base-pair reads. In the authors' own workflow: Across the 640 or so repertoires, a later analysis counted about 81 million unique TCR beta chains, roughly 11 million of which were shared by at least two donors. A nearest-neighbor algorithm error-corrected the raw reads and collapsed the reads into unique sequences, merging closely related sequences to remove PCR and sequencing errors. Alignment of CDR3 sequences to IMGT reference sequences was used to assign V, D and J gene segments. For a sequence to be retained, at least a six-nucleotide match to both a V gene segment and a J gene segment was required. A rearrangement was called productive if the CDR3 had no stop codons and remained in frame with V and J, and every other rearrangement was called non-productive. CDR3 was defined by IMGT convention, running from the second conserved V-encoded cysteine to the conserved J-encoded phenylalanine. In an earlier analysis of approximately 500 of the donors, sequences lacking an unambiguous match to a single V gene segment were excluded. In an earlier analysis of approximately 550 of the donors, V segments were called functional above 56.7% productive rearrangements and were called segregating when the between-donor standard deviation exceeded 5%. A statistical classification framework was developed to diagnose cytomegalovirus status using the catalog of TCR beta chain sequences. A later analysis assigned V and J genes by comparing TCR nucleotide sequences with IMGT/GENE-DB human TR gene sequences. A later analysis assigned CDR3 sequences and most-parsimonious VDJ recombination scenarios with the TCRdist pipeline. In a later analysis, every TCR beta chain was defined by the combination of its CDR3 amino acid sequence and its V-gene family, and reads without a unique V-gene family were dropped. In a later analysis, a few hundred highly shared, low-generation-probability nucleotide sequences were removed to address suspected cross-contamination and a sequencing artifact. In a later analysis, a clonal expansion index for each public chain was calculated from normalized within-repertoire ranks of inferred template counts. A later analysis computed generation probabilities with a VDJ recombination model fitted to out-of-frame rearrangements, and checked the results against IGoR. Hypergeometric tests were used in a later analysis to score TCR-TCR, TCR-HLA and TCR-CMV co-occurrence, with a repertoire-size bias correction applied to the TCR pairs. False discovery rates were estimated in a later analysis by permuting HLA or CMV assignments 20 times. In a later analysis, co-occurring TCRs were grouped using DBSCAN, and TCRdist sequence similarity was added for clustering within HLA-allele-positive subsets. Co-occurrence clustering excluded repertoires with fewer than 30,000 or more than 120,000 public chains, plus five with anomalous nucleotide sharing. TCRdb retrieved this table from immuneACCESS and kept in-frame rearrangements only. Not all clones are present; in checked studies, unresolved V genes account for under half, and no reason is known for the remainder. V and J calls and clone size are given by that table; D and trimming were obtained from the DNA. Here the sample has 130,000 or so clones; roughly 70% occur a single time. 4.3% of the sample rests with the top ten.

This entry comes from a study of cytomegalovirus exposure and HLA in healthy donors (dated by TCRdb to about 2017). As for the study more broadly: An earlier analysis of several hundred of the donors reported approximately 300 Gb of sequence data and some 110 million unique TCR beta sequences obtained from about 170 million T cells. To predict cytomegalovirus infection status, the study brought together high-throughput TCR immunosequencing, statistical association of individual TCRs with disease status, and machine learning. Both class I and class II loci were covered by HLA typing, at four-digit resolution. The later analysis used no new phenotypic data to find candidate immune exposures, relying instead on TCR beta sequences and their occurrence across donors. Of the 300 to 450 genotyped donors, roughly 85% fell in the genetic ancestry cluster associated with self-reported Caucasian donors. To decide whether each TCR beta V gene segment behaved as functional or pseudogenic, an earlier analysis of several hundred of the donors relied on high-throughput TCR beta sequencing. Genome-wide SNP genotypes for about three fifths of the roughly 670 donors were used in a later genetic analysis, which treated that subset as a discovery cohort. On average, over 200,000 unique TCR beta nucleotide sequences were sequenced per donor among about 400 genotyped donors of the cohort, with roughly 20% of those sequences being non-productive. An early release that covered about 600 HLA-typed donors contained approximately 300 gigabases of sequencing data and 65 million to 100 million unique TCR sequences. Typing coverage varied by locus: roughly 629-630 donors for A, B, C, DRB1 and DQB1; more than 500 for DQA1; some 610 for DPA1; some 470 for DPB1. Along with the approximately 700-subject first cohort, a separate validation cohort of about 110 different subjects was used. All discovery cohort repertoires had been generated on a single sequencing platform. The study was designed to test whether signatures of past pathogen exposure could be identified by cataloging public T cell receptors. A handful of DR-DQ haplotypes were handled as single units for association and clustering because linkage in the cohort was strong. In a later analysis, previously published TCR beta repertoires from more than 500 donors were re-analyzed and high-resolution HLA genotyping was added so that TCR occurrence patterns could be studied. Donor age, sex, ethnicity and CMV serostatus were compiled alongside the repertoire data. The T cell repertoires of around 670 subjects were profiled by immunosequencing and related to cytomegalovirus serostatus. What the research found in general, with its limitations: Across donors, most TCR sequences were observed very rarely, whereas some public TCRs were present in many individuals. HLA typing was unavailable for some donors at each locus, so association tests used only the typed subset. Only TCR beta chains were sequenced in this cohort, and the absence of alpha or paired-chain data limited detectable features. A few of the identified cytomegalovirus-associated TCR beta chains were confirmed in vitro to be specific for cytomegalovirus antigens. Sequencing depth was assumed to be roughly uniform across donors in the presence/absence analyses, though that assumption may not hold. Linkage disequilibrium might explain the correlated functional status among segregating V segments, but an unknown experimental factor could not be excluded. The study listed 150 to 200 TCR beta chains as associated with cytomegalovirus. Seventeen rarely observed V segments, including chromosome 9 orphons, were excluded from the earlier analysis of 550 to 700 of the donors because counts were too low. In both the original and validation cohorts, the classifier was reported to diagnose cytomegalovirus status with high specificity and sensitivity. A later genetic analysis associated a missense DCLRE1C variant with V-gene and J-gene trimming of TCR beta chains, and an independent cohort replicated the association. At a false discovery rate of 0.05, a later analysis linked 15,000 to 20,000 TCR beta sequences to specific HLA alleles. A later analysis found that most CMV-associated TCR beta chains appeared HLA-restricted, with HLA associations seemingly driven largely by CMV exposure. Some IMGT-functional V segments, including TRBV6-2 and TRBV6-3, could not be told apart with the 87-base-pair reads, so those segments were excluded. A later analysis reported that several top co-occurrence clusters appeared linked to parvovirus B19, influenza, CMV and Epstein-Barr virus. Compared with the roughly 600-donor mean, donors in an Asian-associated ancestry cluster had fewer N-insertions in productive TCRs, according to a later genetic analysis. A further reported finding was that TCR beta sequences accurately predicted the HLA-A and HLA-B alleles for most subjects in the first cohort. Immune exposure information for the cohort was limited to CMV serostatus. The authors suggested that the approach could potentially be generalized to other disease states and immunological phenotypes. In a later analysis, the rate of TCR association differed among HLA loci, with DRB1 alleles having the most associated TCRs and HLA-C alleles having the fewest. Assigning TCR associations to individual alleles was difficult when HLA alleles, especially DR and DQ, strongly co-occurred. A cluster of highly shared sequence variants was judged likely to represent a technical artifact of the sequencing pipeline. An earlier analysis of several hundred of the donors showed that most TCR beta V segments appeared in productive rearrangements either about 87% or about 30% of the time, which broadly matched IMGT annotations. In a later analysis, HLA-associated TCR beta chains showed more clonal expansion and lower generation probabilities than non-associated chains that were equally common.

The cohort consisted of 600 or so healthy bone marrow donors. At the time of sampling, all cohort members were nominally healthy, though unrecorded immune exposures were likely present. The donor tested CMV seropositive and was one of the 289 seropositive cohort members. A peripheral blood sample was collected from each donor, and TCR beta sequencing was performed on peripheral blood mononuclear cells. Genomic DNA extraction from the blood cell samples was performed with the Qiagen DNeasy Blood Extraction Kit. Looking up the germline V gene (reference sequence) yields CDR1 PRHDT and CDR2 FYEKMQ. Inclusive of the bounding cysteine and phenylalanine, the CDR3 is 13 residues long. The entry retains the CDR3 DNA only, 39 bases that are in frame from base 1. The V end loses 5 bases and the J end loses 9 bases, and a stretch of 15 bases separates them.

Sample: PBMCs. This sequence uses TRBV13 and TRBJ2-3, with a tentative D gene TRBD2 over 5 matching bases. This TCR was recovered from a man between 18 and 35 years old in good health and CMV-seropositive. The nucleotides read TGTGCCAGCAGCGATGGGAGCGTCGGCACGCAGTATTTT. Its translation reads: CASSDGSVGTQYF.